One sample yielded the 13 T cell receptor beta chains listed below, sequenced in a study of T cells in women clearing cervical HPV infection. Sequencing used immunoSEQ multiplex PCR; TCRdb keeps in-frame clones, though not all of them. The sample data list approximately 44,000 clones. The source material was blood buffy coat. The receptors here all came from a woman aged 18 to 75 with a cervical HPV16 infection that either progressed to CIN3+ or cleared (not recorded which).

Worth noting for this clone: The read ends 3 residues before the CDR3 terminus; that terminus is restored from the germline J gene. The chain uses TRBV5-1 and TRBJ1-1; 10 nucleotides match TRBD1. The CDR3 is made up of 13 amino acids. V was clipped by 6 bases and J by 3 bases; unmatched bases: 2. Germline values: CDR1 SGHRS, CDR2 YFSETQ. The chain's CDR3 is CASMDRGDTEAFF. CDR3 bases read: TGCGCCAGCATGGACAGGGGGGACACTGAA.

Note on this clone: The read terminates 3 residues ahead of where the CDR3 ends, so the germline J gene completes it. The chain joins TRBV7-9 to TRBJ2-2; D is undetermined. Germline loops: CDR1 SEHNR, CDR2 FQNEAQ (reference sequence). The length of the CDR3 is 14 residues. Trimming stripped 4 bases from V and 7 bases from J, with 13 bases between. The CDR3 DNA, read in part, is TGTGCCAGCAGCTCCCCCAAGGGTGGCGGGGAG. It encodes CASSSPKGGGE. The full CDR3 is CASSSPKGGGELFF. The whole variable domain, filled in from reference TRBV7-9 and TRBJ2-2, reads DTGVSQNPRHKITKRGQNVTFRCDPISEHNRLYWYRQTLGQGPEFLTYFQNEAQLEKSRLLSDRFSAERPKGSFSTLEIQRTEQGDSAMYLCASSSPKGGGELFFGEGSRLTVL.

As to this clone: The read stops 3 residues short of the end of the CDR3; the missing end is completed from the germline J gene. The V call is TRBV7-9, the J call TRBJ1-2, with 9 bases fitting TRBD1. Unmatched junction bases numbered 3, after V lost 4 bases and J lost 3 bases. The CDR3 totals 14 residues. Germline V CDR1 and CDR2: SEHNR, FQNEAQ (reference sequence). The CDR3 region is CASSSRDRDYGYTF. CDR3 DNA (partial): TGTGCCAGCAGCTCCCGGGACAGGGACTATGGC.

The sequenced part of the CDR3 DNA is TGTGCCAGCAGCCCAGTGACTAGCGGGAGCACCTACGAG. Its translation: CASSPVTSGSTYE. The whole CDR3 region reads CASSPVTSGSTYEQYF. This rearrangement joins TRBV13 to TRBJ2-7; 12 bases line up with TRBD2. The CDR3 goes on 3 residues after the read ends, and that part is filled in from the germline J gene. The CDR3 has 16 residues. Germline-derived CDR1 and CDR2 are PRHDT and FYEKMQ (reference sequence). Trimming at V came to 5 bases and at J to 2 bases, leaving 7 bases not matched to a gene.

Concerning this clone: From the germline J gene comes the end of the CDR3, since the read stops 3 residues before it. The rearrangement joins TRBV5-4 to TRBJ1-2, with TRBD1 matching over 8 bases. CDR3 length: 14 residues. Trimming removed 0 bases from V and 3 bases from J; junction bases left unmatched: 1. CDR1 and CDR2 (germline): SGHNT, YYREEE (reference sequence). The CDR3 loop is CASSLETGDYGYTF. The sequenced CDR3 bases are TGTGCCAGCAGCTTGGAGACAGGGGACTATGGC.

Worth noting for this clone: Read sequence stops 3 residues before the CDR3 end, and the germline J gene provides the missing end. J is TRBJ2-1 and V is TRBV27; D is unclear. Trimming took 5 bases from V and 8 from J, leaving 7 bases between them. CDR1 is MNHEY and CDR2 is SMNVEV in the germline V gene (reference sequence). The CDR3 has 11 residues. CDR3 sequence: CASSLGDEQFF. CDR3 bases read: TGTGCCAGCAGTCTAGGAGATGAG.

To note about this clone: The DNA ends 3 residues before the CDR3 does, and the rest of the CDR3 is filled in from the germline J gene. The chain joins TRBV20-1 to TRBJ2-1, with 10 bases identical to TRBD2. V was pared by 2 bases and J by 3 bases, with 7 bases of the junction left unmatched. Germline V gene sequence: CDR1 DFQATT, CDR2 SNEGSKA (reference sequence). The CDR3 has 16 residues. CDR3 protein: CSARLLAGDIYNEQFF. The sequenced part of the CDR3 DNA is TGCAGTGCTAGACTCCTAGCGGGGGATATCTACAATGAG.

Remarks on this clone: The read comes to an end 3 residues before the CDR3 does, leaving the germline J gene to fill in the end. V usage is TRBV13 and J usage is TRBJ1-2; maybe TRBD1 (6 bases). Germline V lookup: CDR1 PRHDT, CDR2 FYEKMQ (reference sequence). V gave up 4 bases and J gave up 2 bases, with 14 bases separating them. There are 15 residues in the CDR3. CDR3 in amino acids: CASSSTGQSNYGYTF. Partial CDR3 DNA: TGTGCCAGCAGCTCTACCGGACAGAGCAACTATGGC.

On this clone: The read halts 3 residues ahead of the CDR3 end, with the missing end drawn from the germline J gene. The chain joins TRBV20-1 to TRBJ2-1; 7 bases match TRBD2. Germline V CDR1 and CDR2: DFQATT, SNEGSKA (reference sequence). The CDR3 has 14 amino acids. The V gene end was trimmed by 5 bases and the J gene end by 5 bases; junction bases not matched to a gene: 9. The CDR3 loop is CSAGGRRGNNEQFF. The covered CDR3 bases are TGCAGTGCTGGAGGGCGGCGGGGGAACAATGAG.

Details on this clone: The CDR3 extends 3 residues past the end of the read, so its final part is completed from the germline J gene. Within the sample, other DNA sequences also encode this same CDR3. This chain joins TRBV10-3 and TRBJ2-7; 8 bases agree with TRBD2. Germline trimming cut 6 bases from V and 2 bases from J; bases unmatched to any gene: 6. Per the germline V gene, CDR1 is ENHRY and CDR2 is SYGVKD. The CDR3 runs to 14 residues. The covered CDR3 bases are TGTGCCATCAGCGGGGGGGAGGACGCCTACGAG. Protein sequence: CAISGGEDAYE. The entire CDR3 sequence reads CAISGGEDAYEQYF.

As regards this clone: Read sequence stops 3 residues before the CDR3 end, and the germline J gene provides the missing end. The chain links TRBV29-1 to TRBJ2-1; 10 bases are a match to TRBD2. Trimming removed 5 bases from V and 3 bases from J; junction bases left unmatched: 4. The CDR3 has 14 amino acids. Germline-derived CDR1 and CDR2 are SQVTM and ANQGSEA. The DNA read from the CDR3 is TGCAGCGTTCGTTTAGCGGGGGGCTACAATGAG. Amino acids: CSVRLAGGYNE. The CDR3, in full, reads CSVRLAGGYNEQFF.

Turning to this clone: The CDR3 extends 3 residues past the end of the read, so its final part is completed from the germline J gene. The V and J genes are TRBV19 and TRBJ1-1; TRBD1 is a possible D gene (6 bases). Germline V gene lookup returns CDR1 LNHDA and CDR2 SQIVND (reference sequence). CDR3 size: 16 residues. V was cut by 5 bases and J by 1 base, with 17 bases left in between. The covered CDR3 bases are TGTGCCAGTAGTCTCCTAGGGGGGGATAAGAACACTGAA. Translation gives CASSLLGGDKNTE. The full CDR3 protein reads CASSLLGGDKNTEAFF.

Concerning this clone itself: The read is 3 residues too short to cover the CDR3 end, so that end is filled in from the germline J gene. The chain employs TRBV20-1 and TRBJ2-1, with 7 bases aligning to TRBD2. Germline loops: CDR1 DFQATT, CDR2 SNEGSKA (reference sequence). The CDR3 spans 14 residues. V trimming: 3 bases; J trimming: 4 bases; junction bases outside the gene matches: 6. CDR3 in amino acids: CSASRLADYNEQFF. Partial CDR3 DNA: TGCAGTGCTAGTCGGCTAGCGGATTACAATGAG.